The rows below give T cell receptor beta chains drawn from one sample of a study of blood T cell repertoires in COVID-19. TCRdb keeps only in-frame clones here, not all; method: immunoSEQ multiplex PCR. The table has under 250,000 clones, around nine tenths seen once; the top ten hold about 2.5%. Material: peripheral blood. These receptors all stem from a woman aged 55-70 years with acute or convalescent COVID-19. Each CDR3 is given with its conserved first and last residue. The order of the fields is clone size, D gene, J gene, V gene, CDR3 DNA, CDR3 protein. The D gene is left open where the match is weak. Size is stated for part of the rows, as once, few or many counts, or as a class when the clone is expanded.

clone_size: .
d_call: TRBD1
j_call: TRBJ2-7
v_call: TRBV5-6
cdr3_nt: TGTGCCAGCAGCTTGTTGGGACAGGGCACCTACGAGCAGTACTTC
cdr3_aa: CASSLLGQGTYEQYF

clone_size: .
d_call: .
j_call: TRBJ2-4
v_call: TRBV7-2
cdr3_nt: TGTGCCAGCAGCTTACCTAGTGGCAAAAACATTCAGTACTTC
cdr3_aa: CASSLPSGKNIQYF

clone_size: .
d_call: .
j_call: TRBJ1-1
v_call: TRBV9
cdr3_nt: TGTGCCAGCAGCGTAGACCCTGCTAATGCAGCTTTCTTT
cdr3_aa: CASSVDPANAAFF

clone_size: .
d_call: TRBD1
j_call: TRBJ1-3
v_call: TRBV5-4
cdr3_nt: TGTGCCAGCAGCTCGGACAGGCCAAACTCTGGAAACACCATATATTTT
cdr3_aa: CASSSDRPNSGNTIYF

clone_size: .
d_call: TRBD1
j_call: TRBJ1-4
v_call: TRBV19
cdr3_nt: TGTGCCAGTAGTACGGACAGGGGGCGTTCTAATGAAAAACTGTTTTTT
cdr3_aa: CASSTDRGRSNEKLFF

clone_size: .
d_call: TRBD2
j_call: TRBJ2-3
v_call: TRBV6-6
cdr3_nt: TGTGCCAGCAGAACTCGGACTAGCGGCACAGATACGCAGTATTTT
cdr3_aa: CASRTRTSGTDTQYF

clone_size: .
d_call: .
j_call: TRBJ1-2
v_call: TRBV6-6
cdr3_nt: TGTGCCAGCAGTTCGAGGACAGTTATAGCCTATGGCTACACCTTC
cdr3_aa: CASSSRTVIAYGYTF

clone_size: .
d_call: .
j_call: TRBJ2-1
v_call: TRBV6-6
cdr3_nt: TGTGCCAGCAGTTACTCGTTAGGGAGCCCCCCTAATGAGCAGTTCTTC
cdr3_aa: CASSYSLGSPPNEQFF

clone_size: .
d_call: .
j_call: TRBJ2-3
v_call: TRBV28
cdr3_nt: TGTGCCAGCAGGGGCGGCGGGGTCGGTCGAACGCGCACGCAGTATTTT
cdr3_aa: CASRGGGVGRTRTQYF

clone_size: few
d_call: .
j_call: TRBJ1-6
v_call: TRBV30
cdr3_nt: TGTGCCTGGAACCAGGACTCTGATTCACCCCTCCACTTT
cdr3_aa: CAWNQDSDSPLHF

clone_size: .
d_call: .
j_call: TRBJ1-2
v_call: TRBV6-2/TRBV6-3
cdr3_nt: TGTGCCAGCACCCCCGACAGTATCGGTGGCTACACCTTC
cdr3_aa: CASTPDSIGGYTF

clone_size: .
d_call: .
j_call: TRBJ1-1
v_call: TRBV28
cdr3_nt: TGTGCCAGCAGTTTATCTTACGCGGCTTTCTTT
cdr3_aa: CASSLSYAAFF

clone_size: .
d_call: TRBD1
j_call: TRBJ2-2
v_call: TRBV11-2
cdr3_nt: TGTGCCAGCAGCTTATTCCGGACAGGGGTGAACACCGGGGAGCTGTTTTTT
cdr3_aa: CASSLFRTGVNTGELFF

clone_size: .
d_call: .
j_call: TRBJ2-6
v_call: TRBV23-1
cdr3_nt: TGCGCCAGCAGACTACAACAGGGTTCTGGGGCCAACGTCCTGACTTTC
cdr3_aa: CASRLQQGSGANVLTF

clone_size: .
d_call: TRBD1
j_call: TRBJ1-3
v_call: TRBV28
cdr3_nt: TGTGCCAGCAGAAAAACGGGACAGAGCTCTGGAAACACCATATATTTT
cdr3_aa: CASRKTGQSSGNTIYF

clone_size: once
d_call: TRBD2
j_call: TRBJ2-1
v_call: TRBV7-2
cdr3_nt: TGTGCCAGCAGTCATCCGGGACTAGCGGGGTACAATGAGCAGTTCTTC
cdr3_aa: CASSHPGLAGYNEQFF

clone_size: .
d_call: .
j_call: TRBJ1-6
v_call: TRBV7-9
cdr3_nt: TGTGCCAGCAGCTTACAGGAAGGTCCCTATAATTCACCCCTCCACTTT
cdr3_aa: CASSLQEGPYNSPLHF

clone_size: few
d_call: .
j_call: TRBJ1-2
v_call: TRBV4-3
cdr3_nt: TGCGCCAGCAGCCAAGATAGGACACCGGGCGGCTACACCTTC
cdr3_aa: CASSQDRTPGGYTF

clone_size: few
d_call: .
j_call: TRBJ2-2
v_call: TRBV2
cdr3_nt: TGTGCCAGCAGAGGGACTTCAGCGAACACCGGGGAGCTGTTTTTT
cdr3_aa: CASRGTSANTGELFF

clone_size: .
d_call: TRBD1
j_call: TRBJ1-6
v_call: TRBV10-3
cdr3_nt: TGTGCCATCAGCGTCGGACAGGGGGCAATTAATTCACCCCTCCACTTT
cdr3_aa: CAISVGQGAINSPLHF

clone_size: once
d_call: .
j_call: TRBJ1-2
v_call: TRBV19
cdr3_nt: TGTGCCAGTAGTATAGATCTGCCCTCGGGAGGGACCTCTGGCTACACCTTC
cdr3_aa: CASSIDLPSGGTSGYTF

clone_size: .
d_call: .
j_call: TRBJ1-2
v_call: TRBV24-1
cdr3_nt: TGTGCCACCAGTGAGTCAGGACAGCGCGGGGGCTACACCTTC
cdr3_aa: CATSESGQRGGYTF

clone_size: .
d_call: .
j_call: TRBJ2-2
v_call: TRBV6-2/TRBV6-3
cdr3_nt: TGTGCCAGCAGTTACGACAACCGATGGGCCGGGGAGCTGTTTTTT
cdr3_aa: CASSYDNRWAGELFF

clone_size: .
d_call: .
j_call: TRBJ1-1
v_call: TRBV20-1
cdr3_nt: TGCAGTGCAGCAGGGTTTGAAGCTTTCTTT
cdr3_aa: CSAAGFEAFF

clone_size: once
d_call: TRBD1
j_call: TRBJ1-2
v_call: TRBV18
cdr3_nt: TGTGCCAGCTCACTCGGGACAGGGGACCCCTATGGCTACACCTTC
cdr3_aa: CASSLGTGDPYGYTF

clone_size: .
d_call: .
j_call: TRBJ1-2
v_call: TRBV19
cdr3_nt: TGTGCCAGTAGCACAGAGACTAACTATGGCTACACCTTC
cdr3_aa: CASSTETNYGYTF

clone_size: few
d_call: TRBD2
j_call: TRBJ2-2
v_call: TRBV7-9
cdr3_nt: TGTGCCAGCAGCGTGAGACTAGCGGGAGCCGGGGAGCTGTTTTTT
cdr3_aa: CASSVRLAGAGELFF

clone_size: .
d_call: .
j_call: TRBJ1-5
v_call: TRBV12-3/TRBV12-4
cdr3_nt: TGTGCCAGCAGACTGCAGGGGCTGCCCCAGCATTTT
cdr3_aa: CASRLQGLPQHF

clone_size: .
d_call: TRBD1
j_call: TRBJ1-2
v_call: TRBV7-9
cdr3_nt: TGTGCCAGCAGCCAGGGACAGGGGACCGGCGATGGCTACACCTTC
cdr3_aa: CASSQGQGTGDGYTF

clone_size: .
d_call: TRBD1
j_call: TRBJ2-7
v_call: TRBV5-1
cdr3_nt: TGCGCCAGCCACAAGGGGGCGAGGGTTGACGAGCAGTACTTC
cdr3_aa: CASHKGARVDEQYF

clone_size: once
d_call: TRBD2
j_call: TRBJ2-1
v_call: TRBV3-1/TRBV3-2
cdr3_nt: TGTGCCAGCAGCACTCGGACTAGCGGGAGTCTAGGTGAGCAGTTCTTC
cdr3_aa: CASSTRTSGSLGEQFF

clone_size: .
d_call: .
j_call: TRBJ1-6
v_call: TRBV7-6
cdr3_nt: TGTGCCAGCAGCTCCAGACAGAGCAATTCACCCCTCCACTTT
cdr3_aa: CASSSRQSNSPLHF

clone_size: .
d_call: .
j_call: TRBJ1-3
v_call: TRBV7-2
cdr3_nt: TGTGCCAGCAGCGGAGCCTCTGGAAACACCATATATTTT
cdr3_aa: CASSGASGNTIYF

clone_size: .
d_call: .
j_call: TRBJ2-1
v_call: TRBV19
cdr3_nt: TGTGCCAGTAGTATTATAAGACAAACAAACAATGAGCAGTTCTTC
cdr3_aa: CASSIIRQTNNEQFF

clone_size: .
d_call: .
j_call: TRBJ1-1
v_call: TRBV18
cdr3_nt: TGTGCCAGCTCTAAGGGACAGAACACTGAAGCTTTCTTT
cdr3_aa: CASSKGQNTEAFF

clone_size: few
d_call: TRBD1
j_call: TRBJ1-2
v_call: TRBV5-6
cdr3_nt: TGTGCCAGCAGCTTGGTCCGGGACAGGGGTAACTATGGCTACACCTTC
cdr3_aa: CASSLVRDRGNYGYTF

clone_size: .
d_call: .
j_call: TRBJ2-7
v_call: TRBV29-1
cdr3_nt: TGCAGCGTTGGGACACCGACCTACGAGCAGTACTTC
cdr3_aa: CSVGTPTYEQYF

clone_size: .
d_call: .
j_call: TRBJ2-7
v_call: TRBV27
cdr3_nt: TGTGCCAGCAGCTTATACGGCGGACTAAAATACGAGCAGTACTTC
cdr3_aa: CASSLYGGLKYEQYF

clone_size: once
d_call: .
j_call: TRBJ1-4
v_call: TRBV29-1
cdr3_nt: TGCAGCGGATCGACAGGATGGGATGAAAAACTGTTTTTT
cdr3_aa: CSGSTGWDEKLFF

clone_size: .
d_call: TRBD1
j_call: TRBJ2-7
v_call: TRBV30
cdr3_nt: TGTGCCTGGAGGAAGACAGGGGTCTACGAGCAGTACTTC
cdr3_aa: CAWRKTGVYEQYF

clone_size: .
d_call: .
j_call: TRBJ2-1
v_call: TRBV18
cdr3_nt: TGTGCCAGCTCACCAGCCCGGGATGAGCAGTTCTTC
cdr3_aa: CASSPARDEQFF

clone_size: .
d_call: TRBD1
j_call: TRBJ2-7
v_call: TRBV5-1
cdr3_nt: TGCGCCAGCAGCTTAGACCTCCAGGGGGTCTACGAGCAGTACTTC
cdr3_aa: CASSLDLQGVYEQYF

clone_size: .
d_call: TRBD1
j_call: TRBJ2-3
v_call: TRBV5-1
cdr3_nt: TGCGCCAGCAGGGGGGACAGCTTTAGCACAGATACGCAGTATTTT
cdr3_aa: CASRGDSFSTDTQYF

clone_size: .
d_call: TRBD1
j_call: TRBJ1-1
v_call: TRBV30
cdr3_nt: TGTGCCTGGAGGCAGGGGGCGCGTTCTGAAGCTTTCTTT
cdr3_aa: CAWRQGARSEAFF

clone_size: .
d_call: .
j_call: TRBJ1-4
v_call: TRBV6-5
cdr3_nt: TGTGCCAGCAGGCTGCAACCAGGGGCTAATGAAAAACTGTTTTTT
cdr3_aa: CASRLQPGANEKLFF